In its sample, the clone carrying this T cell receptor (beta chain) was seen a few times. The CDR3 is 15 amino acids. From germline, CDR1 is MNHEY and CDR2 SVGAGI. J lost 2 bases, V lost 5 bases, and 6 bases had no gene match. These data originate in a study of blood T cell repertoires in COVID-19. On the study more broadly: Spain, Italy and the United States supplied samples that represented acute and convalescent COVID-19.

Authors' methods: Cell counts per sample came from amplifying reference gene primers. Libraries were prepared by immunoSEQ multiplex PCR; TCRdb keeps only in-frame clonotypes and omits some of them. V, J and clone size were drawn from that table, and D and trimming were deduced from the DNA. The sample lists more than 110,000 clones, about nine tenths occurring once. The sequenced sample consisted of peripheral blood. V and J are TRBV6-5 and TRBJ2-1, with TRBD2 identical over 7 bases. The TCR originated in a man aged 45 to 65 with active or convalescent COVID-19. The CDR3 here is CASSLSGPTYNEQFF. For the CDR3, the DNA is TGTGCCAGCAGTCTTAGCGGGCCCACCTACAATGAGCAGTTCTTC.